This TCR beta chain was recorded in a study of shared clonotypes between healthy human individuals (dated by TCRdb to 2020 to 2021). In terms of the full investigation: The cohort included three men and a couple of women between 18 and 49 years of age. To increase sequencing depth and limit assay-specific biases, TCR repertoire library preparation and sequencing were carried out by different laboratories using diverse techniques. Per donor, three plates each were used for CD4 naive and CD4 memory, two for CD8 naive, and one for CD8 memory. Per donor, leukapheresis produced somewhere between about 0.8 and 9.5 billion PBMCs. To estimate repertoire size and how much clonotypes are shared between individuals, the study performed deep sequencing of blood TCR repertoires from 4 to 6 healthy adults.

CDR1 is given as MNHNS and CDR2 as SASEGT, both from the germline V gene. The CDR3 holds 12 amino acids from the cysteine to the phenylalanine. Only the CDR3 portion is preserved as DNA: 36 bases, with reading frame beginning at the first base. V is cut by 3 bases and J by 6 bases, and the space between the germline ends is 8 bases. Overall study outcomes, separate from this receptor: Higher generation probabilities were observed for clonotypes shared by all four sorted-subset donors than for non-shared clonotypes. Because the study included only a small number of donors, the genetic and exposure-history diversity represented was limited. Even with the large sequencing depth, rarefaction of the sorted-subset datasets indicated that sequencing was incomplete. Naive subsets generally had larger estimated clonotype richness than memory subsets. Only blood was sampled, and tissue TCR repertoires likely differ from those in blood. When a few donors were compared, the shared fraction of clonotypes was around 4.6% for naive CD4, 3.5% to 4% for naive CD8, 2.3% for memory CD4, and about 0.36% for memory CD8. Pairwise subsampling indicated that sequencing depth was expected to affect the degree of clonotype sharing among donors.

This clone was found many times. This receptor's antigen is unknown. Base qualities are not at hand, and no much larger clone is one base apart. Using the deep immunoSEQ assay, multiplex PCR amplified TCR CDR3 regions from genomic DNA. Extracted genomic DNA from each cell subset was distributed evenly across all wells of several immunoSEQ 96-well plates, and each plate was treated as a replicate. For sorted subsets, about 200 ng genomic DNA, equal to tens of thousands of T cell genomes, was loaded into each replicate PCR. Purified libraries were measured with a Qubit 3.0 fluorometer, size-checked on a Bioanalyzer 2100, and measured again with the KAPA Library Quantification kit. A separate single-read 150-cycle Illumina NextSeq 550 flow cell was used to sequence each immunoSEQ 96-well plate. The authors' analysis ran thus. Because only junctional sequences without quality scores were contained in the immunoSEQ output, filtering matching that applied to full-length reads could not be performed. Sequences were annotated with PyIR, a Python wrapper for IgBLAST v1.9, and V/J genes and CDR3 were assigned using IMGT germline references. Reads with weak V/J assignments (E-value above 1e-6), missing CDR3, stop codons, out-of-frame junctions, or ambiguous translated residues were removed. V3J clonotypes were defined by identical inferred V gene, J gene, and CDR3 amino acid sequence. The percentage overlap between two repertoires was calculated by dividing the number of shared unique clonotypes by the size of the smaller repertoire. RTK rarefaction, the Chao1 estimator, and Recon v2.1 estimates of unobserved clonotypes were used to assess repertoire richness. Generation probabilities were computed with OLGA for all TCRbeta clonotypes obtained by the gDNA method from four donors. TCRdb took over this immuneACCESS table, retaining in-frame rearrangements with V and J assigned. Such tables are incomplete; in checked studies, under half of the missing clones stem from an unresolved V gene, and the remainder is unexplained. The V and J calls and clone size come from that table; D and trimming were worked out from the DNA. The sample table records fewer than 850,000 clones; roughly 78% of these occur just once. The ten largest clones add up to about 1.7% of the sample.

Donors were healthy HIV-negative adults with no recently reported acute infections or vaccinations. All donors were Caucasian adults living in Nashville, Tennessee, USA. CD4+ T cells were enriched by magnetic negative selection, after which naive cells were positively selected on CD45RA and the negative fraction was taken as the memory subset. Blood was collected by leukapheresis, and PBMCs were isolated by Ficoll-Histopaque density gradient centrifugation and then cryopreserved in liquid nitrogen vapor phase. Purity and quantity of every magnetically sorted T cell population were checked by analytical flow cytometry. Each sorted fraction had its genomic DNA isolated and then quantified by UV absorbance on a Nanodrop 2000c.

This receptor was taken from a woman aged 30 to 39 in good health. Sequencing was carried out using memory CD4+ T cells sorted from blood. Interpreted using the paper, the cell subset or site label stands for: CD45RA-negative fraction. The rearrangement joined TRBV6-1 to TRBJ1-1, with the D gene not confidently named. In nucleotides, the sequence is TGTGCCAGCAGTGAGAGGGATTCTGAAGCTTTCTTT. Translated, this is CASSERDSEAFF.